A single sample gave rise to the 5 T cell receptor beta chains below, sequenced in a study of low-dose radiotherapy and immunotherapy resistance in tumors. TRAV- and TRBV-specific primers, spanning alpha and beta chains, primed first-strand cDNA. For amplifying TCRs, the PCR ran for approximately 18 cycles with Phusion, which was used together with a constant-region primer and the adapter on the V primers. TCRdb independently ran MiXCR on the reads; one entry per CDR3 protein. The table includes several thousand distinct CDR3 sequences, under 70% detected once. These receptors all stem from a human donor with advanced metastatic prostate, ovarian, gallbladder or colorectal cancer (not recorded which). This table probably holds off-target reads from a library built for another chain.

This clonotype was recorded a few times. The chain couples TRBV29-1 to TRBJ2-7; D call uncertain. Germline V CDR1 and CDR2: SQVTM, ANQGSEA. V was cut by 6 bases and J by 3 bases, with 9 bases left in between. There are 11 residues in the CDR3. The CDR3 DNA follows: TGCAGCGTCCTAGGGAACTACGAGCAGTACTTC. Its protein is CSVLGNYEQYF.

The gene calls are TRBV12-3 or TRBV12-4 and TRBJ1-3; D may be TRBD1 (5 bases). The length of the CDR3 is 13 residues. Trimming left V 7 bases short and J 3 bases short, with 10 bases between. CDR3 in DNA: TGTGCCAGCAACCGGGACGGTGGAAACACCATATATTTT. Protein sequence: CASNRDGGNTIYF.

This clonotype was counted between two and nine times. The J gene is TRBJ2-7, the V gene TRBV28, with 8 bases matching TRBD1. The germline CDR1 and CDR2 sequences are MDHEN and SYDVKM. The CDR3 extends over 16 amino acids. Germline trimming cut 9 bases from V and 7 bases from J; bases unmatched to any gene: 20. The CDR3 DNA sequence: TGTGCCAGTAGTGAGGGGACAGGCCCTGCGAGGGGGGAGCAGTACTTC. Its protein is CASSEGTGPARGEQYF.

This sequence joins TRBV5-1 and TRBJ1-3, with D tentatively TRBD1 (5 bases). The CDR3 has 18 amino acids. Trimming left V 0 bases short and J 0 bases short, with 16 bases between. Germline values: CDR1 SGHRS, CDR2 YFSETQ. The CDR3 DNA follows: TGCGCCAGCAGCTTGGGCCCCCCGGTGGGGGTCTCTGGAAACACCATATATTTT. Protein sequence: CASSLGPPVGVSGNTIYF.

This clonotype was observed a few times. The rearrangement joins TRBV29-1 to TRBJ1-4; no clear D gene. CDR3 size: 12 residues. Trimming left V 7 bases short and J 4 bases short, with 10 bases between. Germline V gives CDR1 SQVTM, CDR2 ANQGSEA. The CDR3 DNA is TGCAGCGCGGACGGAAATAATGAAAAACTGTTTTTT. Protein product: CSADGNNEKLFF.